One sample yielded the 9 T cell receptor beta chains listed below, sequenced in a study of blood T cells in healthy people across ages. PCR was performed a second time for roughly 7 to 11 cycles using a sample-barcoded 5' primer and a J-beta primer mix. TCRdb reprocessed the 5' RACE reads via MiXCR and lists one record per CDR3 protein. The sample comprises roughly 1,000,000 distinct CDR3 sequences, roughly a quarter of which are singletons, and around 0.75% rests with the top ten. These records were also assigned to another study, of T cells of mothers and their children.

Material: blood. Every receptor here comes from a girl aged 2 to 9 in good health.

The table lists this clonotype with a count of one. The chain has TRBV7-2 and TRBJ2-3, with D perhaps TRBD1 (5 bases). Germline V CDR1 and CDR2: SGHTA, FQGNSA. The length of the CDR3 is 15 residues. The germline V and J ends were trimmed by 4 bases and 0 bases, with 11 bases remaining between them. CDR3 sequence: CASSSTRVSTDTQYF. The DNA for the CDR3 is TGTGCCAGCAGCTCCACCAGGGTTAGCACAGATACGCAGTATTTT. Using reference TRBV7-2 and TRBJ2-3 for the parts outside the CDR3, the full variable domain is GAGVSQSPSNKVTEKGKDVELRCDPISGHTALYWYRQSLGQGLEFLIYFQGNSAPDKSGLPSDRFSAERTGGSVSTLTIQRTQQEDSAVYLCASSSTRVSTDTQYFGPGTRLTVL.

This clonotype was seen more than once but under ten times. The genes are TRBV6-2 or TRBV6-3 and TRBJ2-7; TRBD1 aligns across 8 bases. The germline V gene encodes CDR1 MNHEY and CDR2 SVGEGT. The CDR3 is 14 residues long. Trimming cost V 1 base and J 5 bases; bases outside gene matches: 4. Written as DNA, the CDR3 is TGTGCCAGCAGTTACTTCAGGGGGCAGAACGAGCAGTACTTC. This encodes CASSYFRGQNEQYF.

This clonotype was recorded a few times. V and J are TRBV7-3 and TRBJ1-3; a weak D match, TRBD1 (5 bases). V gave up 2 bases and J gave up 2 bases, with 7 bases separating them. The CDR3 spans 14 residues. CDR1 is SGHTA, CDR2 FQGTGA, per germline. The CDR3 sequence is CASSLSGTGNTIYF. The DNA of the CDR3 is TGTGCCAGCAGCTTATCAGGGACTGGAAACACCATATATTTT.

The genes are TRBV7-9 and TRBJ2-7; D gene ambiguous. The CDR3 is 10 residues long. From germline, CDR1 is SEHNR and CDR2 FQNEAQ (reference sequence). Trimming pared 4 bases from V and 5 bases from J, leaving 3 bases between. The CDR3 DNA sequence: TGTGCCAGCAGCTCGGACGAGCAGTACTTC. This gives the protein CASSSDEQYF.

The chain joins TRBV25-1 to TRBJ1-1, with D possibly TRBD1 on 5 matching bases. V was trimmed by 6 bases and J by 3 bases, leaving 11 bases between them. CDR3 length equals 13 residues. Germline assignment: CDR1 MGHDK and CDR2 SYGVNS. In DNA form, the CDR3 reads TGTGCCAGCAGACTAGGGGTTCACACTGAAGCTTTCTTT. This translates into CASRLGVHTEAFF.

This clonotype was seen more than once but under ten times. V is TRBV9 and J is TRBJ1-1; D possibly corresponds to TRBD1 (6 bases). Per germline, CDR1 SGDLS and CDR2 YYNGEE. The CDR3 runs to 14 residues. Trimming removed 3 bases from V and 10 bases from J, with 19 bases in between. The CDR3: CASSAFSYREGAFF. The CDR3, as DNA: TGTGCCAGCAGCGCCTTCTCTTACAGGGAGGGAGCTTTCTTT.

This chain uses TRBV12-3 or TRBV12-4 with TRBJ2-2, with a possible D match to TRBD2 (5 bases). This CDR3 comprises 12 residues. As DNA, the CDR3 is TGTGCACTCACCACGGGGACCGGGGAGCTGTTTTTT. It translates to CALTTGTGELFF.

The chain joins TRBV24-1 to TRBJ2-3; the D gene is possibly TRBD2 (6 bases). The length of the CDR3 is 15 residues. The germline CDR1 and CDR2 sequences are KGHDR and SFDVKD. Trimming cost V 5 bases and J 1 base, with 12 bases left between them. CDR3 DNA: TGTGCCACCAGTGGGATCGGGAGTGGCACAGATACGCAGTATTTT. This gives the protein CATSGIGSGTDTQYF.

This chain uses TRBV21-1 with TRBJ2-1; the D call in the table, TRBD1, was not verified against the DNA. TRBJ2-7 matches the DNA end more closely, so the J call is doubtful. TRBV21-1 is recorded as a pseudogene. CDR3 length: 16 amino acids. DNA of the CDR3: TGTGCCAGCAGCAAAGCCTCGGGAACCTTCACCTACGAGCAGTACTTC. The encoded protein is CASSKASGTFTYEQYF.